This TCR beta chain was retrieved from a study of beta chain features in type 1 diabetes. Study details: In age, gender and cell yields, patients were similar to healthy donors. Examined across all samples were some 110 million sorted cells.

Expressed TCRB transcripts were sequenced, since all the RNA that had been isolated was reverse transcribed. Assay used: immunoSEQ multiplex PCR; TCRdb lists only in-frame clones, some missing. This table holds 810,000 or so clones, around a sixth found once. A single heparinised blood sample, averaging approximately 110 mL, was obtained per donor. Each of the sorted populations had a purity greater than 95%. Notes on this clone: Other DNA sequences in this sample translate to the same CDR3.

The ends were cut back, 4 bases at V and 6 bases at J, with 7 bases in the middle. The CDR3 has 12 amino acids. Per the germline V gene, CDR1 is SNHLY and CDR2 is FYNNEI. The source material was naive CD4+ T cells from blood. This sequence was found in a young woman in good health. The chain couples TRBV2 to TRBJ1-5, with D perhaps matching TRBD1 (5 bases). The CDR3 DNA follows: TGTGCCAGCAGTGGTGGGGGTCAGCCCCAGCATTTT. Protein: CASSGGGQPQHF.